One TCR beta chain is described in this entry. Its antigen is still unknown. Amplification used 60 Vbeta primers and 13 Jbeta primers. Assay: immunoSEQ multiplex PCR; the TCRdb copy retains only in-frame clones and omits some. The data contain about 200,000 clones, 65% to 90% of them singletons. The source of the sample is a study of cytomegalovirus exposure and HLA in healthy donors. In the study overall: Earlier, 95 million to 140 million unique TCR beta sequences were recovered from about 200 million T cells by an analysis.

Despite likely unrecorded immune exposures, the donors were nominally healthy at the time of sampling. Broader study findings: From TCR beta sequences, most subjects' HLA-A and HLA-B alleles were reportedly predicted accurately. The analysis excluded some indistinguishable V segments, including TRBV6-2 and TRBV6-3.

V shed 9 bases and J shed 0 bases, with 9 bases lying between them. CDR1 SNHLY and CDR2 FYNNEI come from the germline V gene. The CDR3 length is 14 residues. This rearrangement joins TRBV2 to TRBJ1-6; maybe TRBD1 (5 bases). The sequence derives from a girl aged 10-17 years in good health and CMV-seronegative. The material sequenced was PBMCs. CDR3 sequence reads: CASGTLSYNSPLHF. For the CDR3, the DNA is TGTGCCAGTGGGACTCTCTCCTATAATTCACCCCTCCACTTT.